Listed here are 22 T cell receptor beta chains from one sample, sequenced in a study of T cells in localized non-small cell lung cancer. Here immunoSEQ multiplex PCR was the method, and the copy in TCRdb shows in-frame clones only, minus some. The sample includes fewer than 35,000 clones, roughly nine tenths seen only once; the top ten take less than 3%. Sequencing was performed on peripheral blood, taken before any cancer treatment. These receptors were taken from a female donor at least 60 years old with stage I lung adenocarcinoma.

This sequence joins TRBV5-5 and TRBJ2-5; a possible D gene is TRBD1 (5 bases). The V end lost 0 bases, the J end lost 0 bases, and 9 bases lay between the germline ends. Looked up from germline, CDR1 is SGHKS and CDR2 is YYEKEE (reference sequence). The CDR3 sequence is 15 residues long. The CDR3 DNA reads TGTGCCAGCAGCTTGGGGGGCTTGGACCAAGAGACCCAGTACTTC. Translating it yields CASSLGGLDQETQYF.

The chain recombines TRBV6-5 with TRBJ2-7; D may match TRBD1 or TRBD2 (5 bases each). The CDR3 totals 14 residues. V was shortened by 8 bases and J by 0 bases, with 14 bases between the two germline ends. Germline assignment: CDR1 MNHEY and CDR2 SVGAGI. Written as DNA, the CDR3 is TGTGCCAGCGGACCGGGACGGAGCTCCTACGAGCAGTACTTC. The encoded protein is CASGPGRSSYEQYF.

The chain employs TRBV28 and TRBJ1-1, with a tentative D call TRBD1 (5 bases). The germline V and J ends were trimmed by 10 bases and 4 bases, with 16 bases remaining between them. Germline values: CDR1 MDHEN, CDR2 SYDVKM. The CDR3 totals 13 residues. The CDR3 sequence: CAIAGVGGTEAFF. For the CDR3, the DNA is TGTGCCATCGCGGGTGTTGGGGGCACTGAAGCTTTCTTT.

The rearrangement links TRBV9 to TRBJ2-6, with 7 bases fitting TRBD1. Germline assignment: CDR1 SGDLS and CDR2 YYNGEE. The CDR3 runs 17 residues. J was trimmed by 2 bases and V by 3 bases; bases with no gene match: 8. CDR3 in amino acids: CASSATGQLAGANVLTF. The DNA of the CDR3 is TGTGCCAGCAGCGCGACGGGACAGCTAGCTGGGGCCAACGTCCTGACTTTC. Full variable domain (missing parts from reference TRBV9 and TRBJ2-6): DSGVTQTPKHLITATGQRVTLRCSPRSGDLSVYWYQQSLDQGLQFLIQYYNGEERAKGNILERFSAQQFPDLHSELNLSSLELGDSALYFCASSATGQLAGANVLTFGAGSRLTVL.

The chain joins TRBV30 to TRBJ2-1, with TRBD2 matching over 8 bases. This CDR3 region has 13 residues. CDR1 is GTSNPN and CDR2 is SVGIG in the germline V gene (reference sequence). Trimming at V came to 4 bases and at J to 9 bases, leaving 8 bases not matched to a gene. The CDR3 DNA reads as TGTGCCTGGACGGGGGGACTAGAGGGTGAGCAGTTCTTC. It encodes CAWTGGLEGEQFF.

The chain employs TRBV28 and TRBJ1-4; TRBD1 might be the D (5 bases). The germline CDR1 and CDR2 sequences are MDHEN and SYDVKM. With 5 bases removed from V and 4 bases from J, the gap between germline ends came to 11 bases. This CDR3 has 14 amino acids. The CDR3 DNA follows: TGTGCCAGCAGTAAGGGACGGATTAATGAAAAACTGTTTTTT. Protein sequence: CASSKGRINEKLFF.

Concerning this clone itself: The sample contains more than one DNA sequence encoding this CDR3. V and J are TRBV30 and TRBJ2-3; D gene ambiguous. The ends were cut back, 4 bases at V and 1 base at J, with 6 bases in the middle. The CDR3 length is 12 residues. From germline, CDR1 is GTSNPN and CDR2 SVGIG (reference sequence). The CDR3 sequence: CAWNPGTDTQYF. CDR3 sequence (DNA): TGTGCCTGGAACCCCGGCACAGATACGCAGTATTTT.

This chain uses TRBV9 with TRBJ2-3; 9 nucleotides align to TRBD1. The CDR3 has 19 amino acids. From germline, CDR1 is SGDLS and CDR2 YYNGEE. Trimming at V came to 0 bases and at J to 2 bases, leaving 13 bases not matched to a gene. The CDR3 protein is CASSVATGQGPFFTDTQYF. Here the CDR3 DNA reads TGTGCCAGCAGCGTAGCTACGGGACAGGGCCCATTTTTCACAGATACGCAGTATTTT.

The genes are TRBV30 and TRBJ1-3; the D gene is possibly TRBD1 (5 bases). The CDR3 runs to 15 residues. V lost 3 bases and J 0 bases, leaving 12 bases between the germline ends. Germline lookup yields CDR1 GTSNPN and CDR2 SVGIG (reference sequence). The CDR3 loop is CAWSTGRSSGNTIYF. As DNA, the CDR3 is TGTGCCTGGAGCACAGGACGGAGCTCTGGAAACACCATATATTTT.

The rearrangement links TRBV5-4 to TRBJ2-2, with TRBD2 matching 14 bases. V gave up 0 bases and J gave up 1 base; unmatched junction bases: 5. The length of the CDR3 is 19 residues. CDR1 SGHNT and CDR2 YYREEE come from the germline V gene (reference sequence). The CDR3 sequence: CASSLALTSGRGNTGELFF. For the CDR3, the DNA is TGTGCCAGCAGCTTGGCCTTGACTAGCGGGAGGGGGAACACCGGGGAGCTGTTTTTT. The variable domain in full, with the rest retrieved from reference TRBV5-4 and TRBJ2-2, is ETGVTQSPTHLIKTRGQQVTLRCSSQSGHNTVSWYQQALGQGPQFIFQYYREEENGRGNFPPRFSGLQFPNYSSELNVNALELDDSALYLCASSLALTSGRGNTGELFFGEGSRLTVL.

This rearrangement joins TRBV7-9 to TRBJ1-6, with D uncertain. Trimming stripped 4 bases from V and 8 bases from J, with 15 bases between. The CDR3 contains 15 residues. Germline V CDR1 and CDR2: SEHNR, FQNEAQ (reference sequence). Written as DNA, the CDR3 is TGTGCCAGCAGCTACTGGGCTAATACGGATTCACCCCTCCACTTT. Protein product: CASSYWANTDSPLHF.

J is TRBJ2-5 and V is TRBV19, with D possibly called TRBD1 or TRBD2 (5 bases each). Trimming took off 5 bases at V and 1 base at J, with 11 bases between the two ends. The CDR3 sequence is 14 residues long. Germline V gene data show CDR1 as LNHDA and CDR2 as SQIVND (reference sequence). CDR3 nucleotide sequence: TGTGCCAGTAGTCTACCGGGGCCCCAAGAGACCCAGTACTTC. Protein product: CASSLPGPQETQYF.

The genes are TRBV7-9 and TRBJ2-1; no clear D gene. Per germline, CDR1 SEHNR and CDR2 FQNEAQ (reference sequence). CDR3 length: 12 amino acids. V was trimmed by 4 bases and J by 5 bases, leaving 6 bases between them. For the CDR3, the DNA is TGTGCCAGCAGCTCCCGGAACAATGAGCAGTTCTTC. This encodes CASSSRNNEQFF.

V gene TRBV7-9 combines with J gene TRBJ2-1; D is unresolved. In germline, CDR1 is SEHNR, CDR2 FQNEAQ (reference sequence). This CDR3 comprises 12 residues. The V gene lost 5 bases and the J gene lost 4 bases, with 6 bases spanning the gap. Here the CDR3 DNA reads TGTGCCAGCAGCCGACAATACAATGAGCAGTTCTTC. Its protein product is CASSRQYNEQFF.

The table lists this clone with a count of one. This sequence joins TRBV19 and TRBJ2-1; 8 bases match TRBD1. The trim removed 4 bases at V and 0 bases at J, leaving 5 bases unmatched. The germline V gene has CDR1 LNHDA and CDR2 SQIVND (reference sequence). The CDR3 runs to 16 residues. Here the CDR3 DNA reads TGTGCCAGTAGTACGAGGACAGGGATCTCCTACAATGAGCAGTTCTTC. This gives the protein CASSTRTGISYNEQFF.

The chain carries TRBV29-1 and TRBJ2-7; D may be TRBD1 (6 bases). The CDR3 is 13 residues long. V gave up 5 bases and J gave up 2 bases, with 13 bases separating them. Germline CDR1 reads SQVTM; CDR2 reads ANQGSEA. The CDR3 region is CSVHGKGAYEQYF. In nucleotides, the CDR3 is TGCAGCGTTCATGGAAAGGGGGCCTACGAGCAGTACTTC.

In nucleotides, the CDR3 is TGTGCCTGGAGGGCCCTCCTCGGCACCGGGGAGCTGTTTTTT. It yields the protein CAWRALLGTGELFF. This chain joins TRBV30 and TRBJ2-2; no definite D call. Germline CDR1 is GTSNPN and CDR2 is SVGIG (reference sequence). V lost 3 bases to trimming and J lost 4 bases, with 12 bases between them. This CDR3 spans 14 amino acids.

The chain employs TRBV7-2 and TRBJ2-3; 10 nucleotides match TRBD2. V gave up 0 bases and J gave up 2 bases; unmatched junction bases: 8. Germline-derived CDR1 and CDR2 are SGHTA and FQGNSA. CDR3 length equals 18 residues. CDR3 bases: TGTGCCAGCAGCTTAGCAACCCAAGCGGGAGGGTTCACAGATACGCAGTATTTT. Translation: CASSLATQAGGFTDTQYF.

This chain links TRBV19 with TRBJ1-5; TRBD1 agrees at 7 bases. J gave up 2 bases and V 1 base, and 2 bases lay outside the gene matches. The V gene's germline CDR1 is LNHDA and CDR2 SQIVND (reference sequence). CDR3 length: 15 amino acids. The CDR3 region is CASSIGQGGNQPQHF. DNA of the CDR3: TGTGCCAGTAGTATAGGCCAGGGGGGCAATCAGCCCCAGCATTTT.

On this clone itself: The sample has other DNA sequences that encode this CDR3 too. The chain links TRBV6-5 to TRBJ2-7, with D maybe TRBD1 (6 bases). Germline-derived CDR1 and CDR2 are MNHEY and SVGAGI. Trimming left V 0 bases short and J 2 bases short, with 11 bases between. The CDR3 length is 15 residues. DNA for the CDR3: TGTGCCAGCAGTTACTCTCCTGGACAGCCCTACGAGCAGTACTTC. As protein: CASSYSPGQPYEQYF.

The chain has TRBV6-5 and TRBJ2-1, with D perhaps being TRBD1 or TRBD2 (5 bases each). CDR3 size: 14 residues. Germline values: CDR1 MNHEY, CDR2 SVGAGI. Trimming removed 6 bases at V and 8 bases at J, with 17 bases between. This CDR3 is CASRDHGRGDEQFF. The CDR3 bases are TGTGCCAGCAGGGACCACGGCCGAGGGGATGAGCAGTTCTTC.

The gene calls are TRBV6-6 and TRBJ2-1, with 7 bases identical to TRBD2. With 8 bases clipped from V and 0 bases from J, the junction kept 4 bases outside the gene matches. In germline, CDR1 is MNHNY, CDR2 SVGAGI (reference sequence). CDR3 length: 14 residues. The CDR3: CASGAGSSYNEQFF. The CDR3, as DNA: TGTGCCAGCGGAGCGGGAAGCTCCTACAATGAGCAGTTCTTC.